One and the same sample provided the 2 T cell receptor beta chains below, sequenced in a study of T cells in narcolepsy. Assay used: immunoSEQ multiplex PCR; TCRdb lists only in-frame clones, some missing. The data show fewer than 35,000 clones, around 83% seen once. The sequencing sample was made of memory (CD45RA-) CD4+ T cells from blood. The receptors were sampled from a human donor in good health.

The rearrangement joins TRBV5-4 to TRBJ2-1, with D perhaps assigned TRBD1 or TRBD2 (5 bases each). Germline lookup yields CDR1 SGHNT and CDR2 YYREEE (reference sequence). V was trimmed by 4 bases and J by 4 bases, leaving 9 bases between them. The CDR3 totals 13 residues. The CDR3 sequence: CASSGTAYNEQFF. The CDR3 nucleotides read TGTGCCAGCAGCGGGACCGCGTACAATGAGCAGTTCTTC.

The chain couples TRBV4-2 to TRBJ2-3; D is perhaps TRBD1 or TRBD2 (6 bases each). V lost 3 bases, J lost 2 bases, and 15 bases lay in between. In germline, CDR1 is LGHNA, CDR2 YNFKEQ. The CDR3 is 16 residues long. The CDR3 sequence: CASSQEGGFDTDTQYF. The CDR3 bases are TGTGCCAGCAGCCAGGAGGGGGGATTTGACACAGATACGCAGTATTTT.